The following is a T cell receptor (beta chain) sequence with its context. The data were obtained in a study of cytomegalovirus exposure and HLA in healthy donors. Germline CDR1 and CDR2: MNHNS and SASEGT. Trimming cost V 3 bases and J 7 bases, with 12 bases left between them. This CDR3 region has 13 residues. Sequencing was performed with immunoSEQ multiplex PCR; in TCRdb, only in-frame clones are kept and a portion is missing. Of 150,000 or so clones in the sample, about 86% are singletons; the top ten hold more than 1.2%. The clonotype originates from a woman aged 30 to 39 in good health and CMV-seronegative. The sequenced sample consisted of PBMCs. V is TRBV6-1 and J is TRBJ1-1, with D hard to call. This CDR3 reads CASSEIHEIEAFF. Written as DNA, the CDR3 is TGTGCCAGCAGTGAGATTCACGAGATTGAAGCTTTCTTT.